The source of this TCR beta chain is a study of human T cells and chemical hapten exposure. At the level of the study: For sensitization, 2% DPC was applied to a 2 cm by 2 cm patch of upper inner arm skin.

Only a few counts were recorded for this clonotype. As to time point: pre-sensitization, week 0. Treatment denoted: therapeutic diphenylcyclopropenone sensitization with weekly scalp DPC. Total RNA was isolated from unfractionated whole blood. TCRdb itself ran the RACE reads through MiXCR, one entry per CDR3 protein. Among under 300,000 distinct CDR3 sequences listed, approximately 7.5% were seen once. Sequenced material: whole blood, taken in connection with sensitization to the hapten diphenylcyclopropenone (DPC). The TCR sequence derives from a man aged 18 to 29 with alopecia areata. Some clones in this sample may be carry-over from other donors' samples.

The CDR3 reads CSARDVTGYIEAFF. Written as DNA, the CDR3 is TGCAGTGCTAGAGACGTTACAGGGTACATTGAAGCTTTCTTT. The gene calls are TRBV20-1 and TRBJ1-1; perhaps TRBD1 as D (6 bases). This CDR3 contains 14 residues. Germline V gene data show CDR1 as DFQATT and CDR2 as SNEGSKA (reference sequence). V was clipped by 0 bases and J by 7 bases, with 15 bases between them.